The sequence of this TCR beta chain was determined in a study of CD8+ T cells in alopecia areata. Extracted from the samples, RNA was reverse transcribed into cDNA to serve as the sequencing template. Here immunoSEQ multiplex PCR was the method, and the copy in TCRdb shows in-frame clones only, minus some. The table lists roughly 170,000 clones, roughly 62% of them singletons. The treatment: oral pan-JAK inhibitor, 5-10 mg twice daily. Notes on the study in general: Scalp clonality and expanded CD8+ clones among the top 100 were significantly decreased by tofacitinib. Alopecia totalis/universalis scalp especially showed more expanded CD8+ clones than normal scalp.

This clone has a handful of counts. Its antigen is currently unknown. Germline V gene lookup returns CDR1 SQVTM and CDR2 ANQGSEA. The CDR3 runs 12 residues. The germline V and J ends were trimmed by 6 bases and 2 bases, with 11 bases remaining between them. The V call is TRBV29-1, the J call TRBJ2-7; no firm D call. This specimen was CD8+ T cells sorted from blood, taken at week 24, from a patient treated with tofacitinib. The receptor was derived from a human donor with alopecia areata. Here the CDR3 reads CSVVWGTYEQYF. The DNA of the CDR3 is TGCAGCGTCGTGTGGGGAACCTACGAGCAGTACTTC.